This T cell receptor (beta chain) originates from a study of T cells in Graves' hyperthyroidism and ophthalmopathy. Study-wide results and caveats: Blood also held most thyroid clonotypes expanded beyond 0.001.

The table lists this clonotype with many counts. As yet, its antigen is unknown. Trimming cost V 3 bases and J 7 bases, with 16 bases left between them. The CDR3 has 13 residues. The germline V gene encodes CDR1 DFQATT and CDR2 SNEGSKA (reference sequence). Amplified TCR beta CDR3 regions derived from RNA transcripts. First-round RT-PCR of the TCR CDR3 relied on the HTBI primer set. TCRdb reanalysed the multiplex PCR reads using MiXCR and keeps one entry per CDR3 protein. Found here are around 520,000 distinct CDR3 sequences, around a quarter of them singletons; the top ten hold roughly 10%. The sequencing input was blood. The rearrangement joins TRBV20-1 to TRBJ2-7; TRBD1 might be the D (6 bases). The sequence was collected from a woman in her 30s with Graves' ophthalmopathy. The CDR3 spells CSASPGVGREQYF. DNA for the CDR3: TGCAGTGCTAGTCCAGGGGTTGGTCGTGAGCAGTACTTC.